This T cell receptor (beta chain) stems from a study of blood T cell repertoires in COVID-19. Overall study context: COVID-19 samples from acute and convalescent phases originated in the United States, Italy and Spain.

Trimming took off 4 bases at V and 7 bases at J, with 12 bases between the two ends. From germline, CDR1 is WNHNN and CDR2 SYGVQD (reference sequence). The CDR3 is 13 residues long. Sequencing used immunoSEQ multiplex PCR; TCRdb keeps in-frame clones, though not all of them. The sample contains about 130,000 clones, over 60% of which appear only once. The sequenced sample consisted of peripheral blood. This chain uses TRBV10-1 with TRBJ2-3; TRBD1 might be the D (5 bases). This receptor was taken from a woman aged 65 to 85 with acute or convalescent COVID-19. CDR3 amino acids: CASSGSVGHTQYF. In DNA form, the CDR3 reads TGCGCCAGCAGTGGATCAGTGGGGCATACGCAGTATTTT.